This is a list of T cell receptor beta chains from one sample in a study of blood T cell repertoires in COVID-19. The assay was immunoSEQ multiplex PCR, and TCRdb's table has in-frame clones only and misses some. The data contain about 210,000 clones, 70% to 90% of them singletons. Sequencing used peripheral blood. The receptors shown here come from a man aged 60 to 69 with acute or convalescent COVID-19. The conserved cysteine and the conserved F or W are not part of the CDR3 here. The size entry is marked missing in some rows and otherwise reads once, few, many or a size class.

j_call | v_call | clone_size | cdr3_aa
TRBJ2-5 | TRBV18 | . | ASSPRIAGRQETQY
TRBJ2-7 | TRBV28 | . | ASTPGQGPFQDEQY
TRBJ1-3 | TRBV5-1 | many | ASSTWTGAGNTIY
TRBJ1-1 | TRBV18 | . | ASSRQGANTEAF
TRBJ2-1 | TRBV11-2 | . | ASSLGVTGTYNEQF
TRBJ1-4 | TRBV7-9 | few | ASSQAQAINEKLF
TRBJ2-5 | TRBV30 | . | AWSSSGRGKETQY
TRBJ1-2 | TRBV6-5 | . | ASSSGGQGAGGYT
TRBJ2-7 | TRBV10-2 | . | ASRGLAGDEQY
TRBJ2-1 | TRBV4-2 | . | ASSPVAGGLYNEQF